This section outlines one TCR beta chain sequence together with its context. Its antigen has not been determined. Qualities for individual bases were not recorded, and no much larger clone is one base off. The record originates from a study of CD8+ T cells in alopecia areata (dated 2018 in TCRdb). Regarding the study in general: The treated patients, all with moderate-to-severe alopecia areata, were enrolled in an open-label pilot trial of oral tofacitinib given at 5 to 10 mg twice daily. Tofacitinib was given for 6 to 18 months, followed by 6 months of follow-up off drug to assess delayed response and recurrence. High-throughput TCRbeta sequencing was used to examine T cell clonal expansion in alopecia areata in both the C3H/HeJ mouse model and human patients. Scalp tissue and sorted CD4+ and CD8+ peripheral blood T cells from patchy and totalis/universalis alopecia areata patients and from healthy controls were covered by human TCRbeta sequencing. Biopsies were taken from tofacitinib-treated patients at baseline and at 4 and 24 weeks of treatment, and a later scalp biopsy was taken in several of the tofacitinib-treated patients. Scalp clonality was compared across normal scalp (n=4), patchy alopecia areata scalp (n=8), and alopecia totalis/universalis scalp (n=8). RNA was extracted with the PAXgene miRNA kit for fixed scalp, the miRNeasy kit for PBMCs, and the RNeasy kit for mouse skin. Amplification of TCRbeta CDR3 regions was done by immunoSEQ multiplex PCR using 35 Vbeta forward primers and 13 Jbeta reverse primers. Broader findings and caveats from the paper: Compared with mice, TCR sequences shared between patients were less clear, possibly partly because of HLA diversity across the patient population. Unlike mouse skin, where gammadelta T cells dominate, normal human skin contains resident alphabeta T cells that get sequenced too, which complicates analysis of the scalp TCR repertoire. Higher clonality and more expanded CD8+ clones were observed in lesional scalp than in normal scalp, particularly in alopecia totalis/universalis, a finding suggestive of antigenic drive.

The intended sense of this specimen's time point label: baseline before oral tofacitinib. Lesional scalp punch biopsies and peripheral blood were obtained from alopecia areata patients. After PBMCs were isolated by density centrifugation and stained for CD3, CD4 and CD8, a FACSAria was used to sort CD4+ and CD8+ T cells. Receptor libraries were prepared by the immunoSEQ multiplex PCR assay. RNA was extracted from all samples and reverse transcribed into cDNA as template for TCR sequencing. SuperScript III was used to make first-strand cDNA, primed with a 2:1 mix of oligo-dT and random hexamers. A synthetic immune receptor repertoire was used to assess amplification bias, and residual bias was removed computationally. In the paper's pipeline: Raw reads were preprocessed to remove errors, and CDR3 was defined by IMGT conventions from the conserved cysteine to phenylalanine. Clonality was computed as 1 minus the Shannon entropy, with the entropy normalized by log2 of the number of productive unique TCRs. Whether scalp clones were CD4 or CD8 was inferred by matching scalp TCRbeta sequences against CD4 and CD8 repertoires sorted from blood. Sourced from immuneACCESS, this table was stored by TCRdb with only in-frame sequences that have V and J called. A share of the clones is absent; for the studies checked, an unresolved V gene accounts for under half, and the remainder has no known explanation. The DNA gave D and trimming, while V, J and clone size come from that table. This sample has hundreds of thousands of clones in its table, and around 62% of those were observed once. Just over 0.45% of the sample comes from the top ten.

This TCR was recovered from a human donor with alopecia areata. The starting material was CD4+ T cells sorted from blood, obtained at week 0.

The bases are TGTGCCAGCAGTTGGACAGCGAGGGATGAGCAGTTCTTC. Translated, this is CASSWTARDEQFF. The chain uses TRBV28 and TRBJ2-1; the D gene is possibly TRBD1, with 6 bases matching. CDR1 and CDR2 are drawn from the germline V gene: MDHEN, SYDVKM. V loses 4 bases of germline sequence and J loses 8 bases, and the interval between the two ends is 12 bases. The CDR3 goes from the cysteine to the phenylalanine over 13 residues. This entry keeps only the CDR3 DNA: 39 bases, framed from base 1.